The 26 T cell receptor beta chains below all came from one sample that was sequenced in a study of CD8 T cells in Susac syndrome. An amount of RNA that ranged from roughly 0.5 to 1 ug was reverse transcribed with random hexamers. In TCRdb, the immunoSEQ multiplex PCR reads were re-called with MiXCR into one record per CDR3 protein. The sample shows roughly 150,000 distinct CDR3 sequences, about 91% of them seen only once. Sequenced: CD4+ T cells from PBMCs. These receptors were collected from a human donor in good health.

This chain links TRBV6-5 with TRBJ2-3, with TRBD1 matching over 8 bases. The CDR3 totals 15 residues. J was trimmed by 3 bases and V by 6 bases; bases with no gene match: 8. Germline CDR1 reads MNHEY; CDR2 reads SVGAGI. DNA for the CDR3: TGTGCCAGCAGCCGGACAGGGAGCTATACAGATACGCAGTATTTT. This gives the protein CASSRTGSYTDTQYF.

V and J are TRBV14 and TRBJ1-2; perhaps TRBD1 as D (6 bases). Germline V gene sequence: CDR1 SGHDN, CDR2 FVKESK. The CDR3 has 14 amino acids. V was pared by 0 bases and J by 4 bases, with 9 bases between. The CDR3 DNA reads TGTGCCAGCAGCCAAGACAGGACAGCCTATGGCTACACCTTC. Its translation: CASSQDRTAYGYTF.

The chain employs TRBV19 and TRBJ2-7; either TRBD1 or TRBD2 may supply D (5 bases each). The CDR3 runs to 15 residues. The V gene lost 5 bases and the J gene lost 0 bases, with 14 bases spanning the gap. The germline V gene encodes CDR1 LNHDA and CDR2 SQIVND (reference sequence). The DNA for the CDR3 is TGTGCCAGTAGTTCCTCGGGACGGAGCTCCTACGAGCAGTACTTC. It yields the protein CASSSSGRSSYEQYF.

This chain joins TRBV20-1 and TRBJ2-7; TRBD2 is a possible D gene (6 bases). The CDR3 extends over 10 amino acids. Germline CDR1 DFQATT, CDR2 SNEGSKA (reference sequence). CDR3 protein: CSPLASEQYF. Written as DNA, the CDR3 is TGCAGCCCCCTAGCGTCCGAGCAGTACTTC.

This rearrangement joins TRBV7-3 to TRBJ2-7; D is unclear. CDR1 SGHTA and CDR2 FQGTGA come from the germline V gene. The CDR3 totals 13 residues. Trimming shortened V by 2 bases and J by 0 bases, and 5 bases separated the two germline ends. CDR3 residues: CASSLSASYEQYF. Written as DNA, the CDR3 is TGTGCCAGCAGCTTATCAGCCTCCTACGAGCAGTACTTC. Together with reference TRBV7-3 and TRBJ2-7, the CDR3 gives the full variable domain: GAGVSQTPSNKVTEKGKYVELRCDPISGHTALYWYRQSLGQGPEFLIYFQGTGAADDSGLPNDRFFAVRPEGSVSTLKIQRTERGDSAVYLCASSLSASYEQYFGPGTRLTVT.

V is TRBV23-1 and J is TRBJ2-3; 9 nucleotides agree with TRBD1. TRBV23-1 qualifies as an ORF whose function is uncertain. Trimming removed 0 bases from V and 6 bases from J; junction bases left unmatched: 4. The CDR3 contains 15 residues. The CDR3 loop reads CASSQSGTGYDTQYF. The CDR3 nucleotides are TGCGCCAGCAGTCAATCGGGGACAGGGTACGATACGCAGTATTTT.

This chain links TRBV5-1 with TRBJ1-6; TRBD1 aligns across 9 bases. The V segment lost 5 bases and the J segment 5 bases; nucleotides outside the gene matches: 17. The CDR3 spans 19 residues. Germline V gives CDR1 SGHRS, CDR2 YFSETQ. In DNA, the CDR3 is TGCGCCAGCAGTGGAGGGGTCGGGACAGGGATCTTCGATAATTCACCCCTCCACTTT. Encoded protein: CASSGGVGTGIFDNSPLHF.

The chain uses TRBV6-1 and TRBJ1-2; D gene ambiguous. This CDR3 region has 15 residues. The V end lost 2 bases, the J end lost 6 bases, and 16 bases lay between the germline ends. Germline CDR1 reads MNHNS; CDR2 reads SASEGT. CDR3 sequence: CASSERVGRKNGYTF. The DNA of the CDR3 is TGTGCCAGCAGTGAACGAGTAGGGAGGAAGAATGGCTACACCTTC.

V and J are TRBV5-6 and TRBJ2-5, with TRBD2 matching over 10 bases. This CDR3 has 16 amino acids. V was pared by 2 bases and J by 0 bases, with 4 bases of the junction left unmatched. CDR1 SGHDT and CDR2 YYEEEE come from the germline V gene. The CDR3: CASSFGTSAYQETQYF. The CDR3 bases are TGTGCCAGCAGCTTTGGGACTAGCGCGTACCAAGAGACCCAGTACTTC.

Here the CDR3 DNA reads TGTGCCAGCAGTTTAGGGACAGGGTGGGGTCAGCCCCAGCATTTT. This gives the protein CASSLGTGWGQPQHF. This rearrangement joins TRBV28 to TRBJ1-5, with 9 bases identical to TRBD1. Germline-derived CDR1 and CDR2 are MDHEN and SYDVKM. The J segment lost 6 bases and the V segment lost 2 bases, leaving 5 bases of the junction unmatched. The CDR3 loop spans 15 amino acids.

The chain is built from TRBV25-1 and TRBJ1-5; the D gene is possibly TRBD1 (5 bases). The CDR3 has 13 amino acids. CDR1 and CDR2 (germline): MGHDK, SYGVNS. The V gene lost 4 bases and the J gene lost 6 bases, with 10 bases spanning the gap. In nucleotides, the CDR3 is TGTGCCAGCAGTGGAGGGGTCGGTCAGCCCCAGCATTTT. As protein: CASSGGVGQPQHF.

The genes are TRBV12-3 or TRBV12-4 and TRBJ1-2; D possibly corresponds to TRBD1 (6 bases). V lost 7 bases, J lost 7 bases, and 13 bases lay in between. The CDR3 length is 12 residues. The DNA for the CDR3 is TGTGCCAGCACCGGGGGGCGCGGTGGCTACACCTTC. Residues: CASTGGRGGYTF.

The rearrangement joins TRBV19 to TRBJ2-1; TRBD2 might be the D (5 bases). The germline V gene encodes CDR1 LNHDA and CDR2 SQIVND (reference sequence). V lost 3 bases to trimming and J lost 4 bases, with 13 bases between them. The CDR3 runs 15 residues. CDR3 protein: CASSIMSGPYNEQFF. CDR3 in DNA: TGTGCCAGTAGTATCATGAGCGGCCCTTACAATGAGCAGTTCTTC.

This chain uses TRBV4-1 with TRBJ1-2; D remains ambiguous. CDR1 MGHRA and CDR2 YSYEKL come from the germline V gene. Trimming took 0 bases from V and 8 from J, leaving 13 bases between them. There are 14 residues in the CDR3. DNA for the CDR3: TGCGCCAGCAGCCAAGATAGGACTGCGAAAGGCTACACCTTC. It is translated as CASSQDRTAKGYTF.

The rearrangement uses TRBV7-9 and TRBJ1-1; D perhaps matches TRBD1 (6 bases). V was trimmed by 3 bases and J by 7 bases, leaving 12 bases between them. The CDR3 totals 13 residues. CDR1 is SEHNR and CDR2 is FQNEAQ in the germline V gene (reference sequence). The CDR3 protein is CASSFGSGDEAFF. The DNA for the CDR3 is TGTGCCAGCAGCTTCGGTTCAGGGGATGAAGCTTTCTTT.

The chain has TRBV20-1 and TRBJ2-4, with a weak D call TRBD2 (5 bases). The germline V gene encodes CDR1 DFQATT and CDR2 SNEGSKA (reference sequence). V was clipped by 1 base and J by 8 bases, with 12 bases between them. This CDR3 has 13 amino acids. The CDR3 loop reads CSARVSKGDIQYF. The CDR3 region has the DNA TGCAGTGCTAGAGTCTCAAAGGGAGACATTCAGTACTTC.

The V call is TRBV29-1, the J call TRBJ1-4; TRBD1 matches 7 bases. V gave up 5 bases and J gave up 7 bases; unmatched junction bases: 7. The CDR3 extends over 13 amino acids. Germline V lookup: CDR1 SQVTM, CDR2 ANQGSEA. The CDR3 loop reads CSVTTGVGEKLFF. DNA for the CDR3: TGCAGCGTTACCACAGGGGTTGGTGAAAAACTGTTTTTT.

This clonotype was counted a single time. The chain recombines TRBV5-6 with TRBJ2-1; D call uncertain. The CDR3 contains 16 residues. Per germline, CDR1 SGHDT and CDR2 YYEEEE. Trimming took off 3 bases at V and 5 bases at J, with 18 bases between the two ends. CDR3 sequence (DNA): TGTGCCAGCAGCTCTCAGGACGCGAAAAGCCACAATGAGCAGTTCTTC. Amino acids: CASSSQDAKSHNEQFF.

DNA for the CDR3: TGTGCCAGCAGTTTAAGAATACGGGCTCAGGGGGTAGACACTGAAGCTTTCTTT. Protein: CASSLRIRAQGVDTEAFF. V is TRBV27 and J is TRBJ1-1; 7 bases align to TRBD1. The V segment lost 2 bases and the J segment 3 bases; nucleotides outside the gene matches: 15. CDR3 length equals 18 residues. Germline CDR1 is MNHEY and CDR2 is SMNVEV (reference sequence).

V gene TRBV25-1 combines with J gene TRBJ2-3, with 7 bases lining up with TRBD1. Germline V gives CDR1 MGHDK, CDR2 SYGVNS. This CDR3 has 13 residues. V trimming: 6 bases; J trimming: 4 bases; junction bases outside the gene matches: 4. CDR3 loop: CASSPGGADTQYF. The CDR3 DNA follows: TGTGCCAGCAGCCCAGGGGGAGCAGATACGCAGTATTTT.

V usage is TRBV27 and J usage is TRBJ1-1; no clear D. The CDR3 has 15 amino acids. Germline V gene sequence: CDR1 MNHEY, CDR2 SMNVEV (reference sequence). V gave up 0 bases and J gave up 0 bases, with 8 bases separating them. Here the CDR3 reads CASSLSAQMNTEAFF. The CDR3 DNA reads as TGTGCCAGCAGTTTATCGGCCCAGATGAACACTGAAGCTTTCTTT.

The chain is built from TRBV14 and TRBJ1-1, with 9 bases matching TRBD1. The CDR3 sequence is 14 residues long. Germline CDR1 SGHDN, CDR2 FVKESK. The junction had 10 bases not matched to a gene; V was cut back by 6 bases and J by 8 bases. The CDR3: CASSLSGTGPEAFF. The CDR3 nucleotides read TGTGCCAGCAGTCTGTCCGGGACAGGGCCCGAAGCTTTCTTT. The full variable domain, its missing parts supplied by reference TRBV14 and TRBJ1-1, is EAGVTQFPSHSVIEKGQTVTLRCDPISGHDNLYWYRRVMGKEIKFLLHFVKESKQDESGMPNNRFLAERTGGTYSTLKVQPAELEDSGVYFCASSLSGTGPEAFFGQGTRLTVV.

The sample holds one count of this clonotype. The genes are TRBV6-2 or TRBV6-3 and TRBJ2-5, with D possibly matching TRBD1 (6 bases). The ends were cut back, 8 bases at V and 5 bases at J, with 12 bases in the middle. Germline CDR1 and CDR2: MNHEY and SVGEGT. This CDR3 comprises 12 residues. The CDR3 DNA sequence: TGTGCCAGCGCTACAGGGTTGGAGACCCAGTACTTC. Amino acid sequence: CASATGLETQYF.

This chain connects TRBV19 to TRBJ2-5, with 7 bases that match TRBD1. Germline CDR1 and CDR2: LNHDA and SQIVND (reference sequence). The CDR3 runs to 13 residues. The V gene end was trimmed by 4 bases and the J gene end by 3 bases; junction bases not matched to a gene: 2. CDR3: CASSTDRKETQYF. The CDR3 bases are TGTGCCAGTAGTACGGACAGGAAAGAGACCCAGTACTTC.

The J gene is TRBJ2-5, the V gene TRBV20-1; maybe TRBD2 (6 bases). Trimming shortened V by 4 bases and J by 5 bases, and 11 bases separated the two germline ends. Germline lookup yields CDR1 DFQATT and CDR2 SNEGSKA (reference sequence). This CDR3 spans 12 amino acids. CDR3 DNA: TGCAGTGCTAAGGAGGCGGGGGAGACCCAGTACTTC. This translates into CSAKEAGETQYF.

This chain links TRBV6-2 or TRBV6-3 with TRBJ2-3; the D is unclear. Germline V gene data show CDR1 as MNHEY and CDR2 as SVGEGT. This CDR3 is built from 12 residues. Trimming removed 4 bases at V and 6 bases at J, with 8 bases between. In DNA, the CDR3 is TGTGCCAGCAGTTCCTCCTTCGATACGCAGTATTTT. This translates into CASSSSFDTQYF.